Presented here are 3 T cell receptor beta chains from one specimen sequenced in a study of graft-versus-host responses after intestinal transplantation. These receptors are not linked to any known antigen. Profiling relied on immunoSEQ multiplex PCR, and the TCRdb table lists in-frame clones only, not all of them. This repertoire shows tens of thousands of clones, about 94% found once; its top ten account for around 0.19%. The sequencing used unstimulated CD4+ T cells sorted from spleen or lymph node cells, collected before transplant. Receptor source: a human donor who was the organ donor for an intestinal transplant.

In nucleotides, the CDR3 is TGTGCCAGCAGCTTAGCCCCTGACAGTAATGGCTACACCTTC. This encodes CASSLAPDSNGYTF. The chain joins TRBV7-2 to TRBJ1-2; a possible D gene is TRBD1 (5 bases). Trimming removed 0 bases at V and 6 bases at J, with 11 bases between. The germline V gene has CDR1 SGHTA and CDR2 FQGNSA. The CDR3 consists of 14 residues.

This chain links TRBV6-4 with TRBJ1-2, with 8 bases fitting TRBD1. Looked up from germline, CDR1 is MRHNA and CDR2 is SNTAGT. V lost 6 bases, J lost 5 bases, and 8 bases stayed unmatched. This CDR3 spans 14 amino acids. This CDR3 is CASSPDRGPYGYTF. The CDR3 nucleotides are TGTGCCAGCAGCCCCGACAGGGGTCCTTATGGCTACACCTTC.

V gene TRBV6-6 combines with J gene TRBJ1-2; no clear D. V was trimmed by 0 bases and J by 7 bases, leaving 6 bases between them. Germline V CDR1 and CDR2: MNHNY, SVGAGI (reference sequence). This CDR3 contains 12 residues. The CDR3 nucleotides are TGTGCCAGCAGTTACTCTCGGACTGGCTACACCTTC. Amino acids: CASSYSRTGYTF.